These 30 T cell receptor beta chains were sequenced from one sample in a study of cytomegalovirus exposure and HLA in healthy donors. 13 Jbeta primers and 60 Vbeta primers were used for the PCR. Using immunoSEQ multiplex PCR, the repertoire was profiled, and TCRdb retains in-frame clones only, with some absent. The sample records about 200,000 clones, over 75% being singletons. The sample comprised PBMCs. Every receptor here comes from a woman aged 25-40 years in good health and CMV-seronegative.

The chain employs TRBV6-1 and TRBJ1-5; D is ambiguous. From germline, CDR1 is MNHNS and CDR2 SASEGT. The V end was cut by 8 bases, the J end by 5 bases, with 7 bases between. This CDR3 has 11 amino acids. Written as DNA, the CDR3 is TGTGCCAGCTCTTTGTATCAGCCCCAGCATTTT. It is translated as CASSLYQPQHF.

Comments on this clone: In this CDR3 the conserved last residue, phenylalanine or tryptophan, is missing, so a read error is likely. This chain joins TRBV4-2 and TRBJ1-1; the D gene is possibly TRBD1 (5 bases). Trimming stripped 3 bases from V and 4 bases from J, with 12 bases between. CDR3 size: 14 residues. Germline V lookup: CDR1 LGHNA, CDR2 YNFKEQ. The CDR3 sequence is CASSHTTDPTEAFL. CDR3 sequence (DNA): TGTGCCAGCAGCCACACGACAGACCCCACTGAAGCTTTCCTT.

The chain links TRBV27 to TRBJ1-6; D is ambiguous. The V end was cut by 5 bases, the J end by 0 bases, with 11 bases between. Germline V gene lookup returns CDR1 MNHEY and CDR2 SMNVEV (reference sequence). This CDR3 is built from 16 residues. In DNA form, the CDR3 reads TGTGCCAGCAGTCCCGACGGGAGCTCCTATAATTCACCCCTCCACTTT. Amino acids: CASSPDGSSYNSPLHF.

This CDR3 reads CASSAGGVGLNTEAFF. Here the CDR3 DNA reads TGTGCCAGCAGTGCAGGGGGCGTCGGTCTGAACACTGAAGCTTTCTTT. The V gene is TRBV25-1, the J gene TRBJ1-1, with 8 bases aligning to TRBD1. The trim removed 4 bases at V and 0 bases at J, leaving 7 bases unmatched. Germline CDR1 and CDR2: MGHDK and SYGVNS. CDR3 size: 16 residues.

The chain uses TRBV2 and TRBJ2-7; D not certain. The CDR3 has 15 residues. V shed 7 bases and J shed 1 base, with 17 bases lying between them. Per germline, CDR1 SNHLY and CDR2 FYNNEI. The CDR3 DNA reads TGTGCCAGCACCCCAAGGTTGGGCCATTCCTACGAGCAGTACTTC. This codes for CASTPRLGHSYEQYF. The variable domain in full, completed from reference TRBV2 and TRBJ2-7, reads EPEVTQTPSHQVTQMGQEVILRCVPISNHLYFYWYRQILGQKVEFLVSFYNNEISEKSEIFDDQFSVERPDGSNFTLKIRSTKLEDSAMYFCASTPRLGHSYEQYFGPGTRLTVT.

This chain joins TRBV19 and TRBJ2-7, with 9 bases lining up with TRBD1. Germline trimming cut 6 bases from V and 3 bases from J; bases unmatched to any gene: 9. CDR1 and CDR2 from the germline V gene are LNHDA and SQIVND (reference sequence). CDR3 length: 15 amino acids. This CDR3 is CASSISGTGNYEQYF. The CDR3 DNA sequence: TGTGCCAGTAGCATCTCCGGGACAGGGAACTACGAGCAGTACTTC.

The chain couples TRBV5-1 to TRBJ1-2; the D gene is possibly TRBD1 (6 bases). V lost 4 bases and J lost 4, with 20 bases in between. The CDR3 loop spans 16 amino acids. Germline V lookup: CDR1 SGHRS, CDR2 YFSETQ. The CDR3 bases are TGCGCCAGCAGCGACCCGGGACACGGGCCTTCCTATGGCTACACCTTC. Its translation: CASSDPGHGPSYGYTF.

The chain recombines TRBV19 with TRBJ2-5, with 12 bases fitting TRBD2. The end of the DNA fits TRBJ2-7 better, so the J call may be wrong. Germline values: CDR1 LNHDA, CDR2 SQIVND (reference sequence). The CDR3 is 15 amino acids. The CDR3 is CASSLRTSGNYEQYF. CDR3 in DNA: TGTGCCAGTAGTCTCAGGACTAGCGGGAACTACGAGCAGTACTTC.

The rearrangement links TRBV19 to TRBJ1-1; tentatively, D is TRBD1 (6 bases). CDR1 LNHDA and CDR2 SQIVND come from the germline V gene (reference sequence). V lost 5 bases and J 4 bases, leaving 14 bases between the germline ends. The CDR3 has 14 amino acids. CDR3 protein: CASSLQGSVTEAFF. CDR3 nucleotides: TGTGCCAGTAGTTTACAGGGTTCGGTCACTGAAGCTTTCTTT.

The CDR3: CASSQEEGQGVYEQYF. The CDR3, as DNA: TGCGCCAGCAGCCAAGAAGAGGGACAGGGGGTCTACGAGCAGTACTTC. V and J are TRBV4-1 and TRBJ2-7; 11 bases fit TRBD1. Per germline, CDR1 MGHRA and CDR2 YSYEKL. This CDR3 has 16 amino acids. The J segment lost 3 bases and the V segment lost 0 bases, leaving 4 bases of the junction unmatched.

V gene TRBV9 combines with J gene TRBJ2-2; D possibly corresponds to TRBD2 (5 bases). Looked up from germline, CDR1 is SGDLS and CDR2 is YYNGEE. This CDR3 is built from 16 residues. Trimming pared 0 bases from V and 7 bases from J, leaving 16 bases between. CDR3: CASSVDPGWKNGELFF. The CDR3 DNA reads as TGTGCCAGCAGCGTAGATCCGGGATGGAAGAACGGGGAGCTGTTTTTT.

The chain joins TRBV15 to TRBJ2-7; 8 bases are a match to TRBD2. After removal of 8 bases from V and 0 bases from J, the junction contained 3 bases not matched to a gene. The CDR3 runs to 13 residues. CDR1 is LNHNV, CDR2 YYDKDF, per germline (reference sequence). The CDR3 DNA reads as TGTGCCACCTCGGGGGGGGACTCCTACGAGCAGTACTTC. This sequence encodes CATSGGDSYEQYF.

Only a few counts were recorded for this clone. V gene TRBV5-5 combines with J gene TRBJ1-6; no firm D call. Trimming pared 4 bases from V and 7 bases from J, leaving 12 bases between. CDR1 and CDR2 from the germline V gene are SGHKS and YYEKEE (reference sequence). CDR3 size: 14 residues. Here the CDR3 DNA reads TGTGCCAGCAGCCCCACGCAGTTCAATTCACCCCTCCACTTT. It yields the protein CASSPTQFNSPLHF.

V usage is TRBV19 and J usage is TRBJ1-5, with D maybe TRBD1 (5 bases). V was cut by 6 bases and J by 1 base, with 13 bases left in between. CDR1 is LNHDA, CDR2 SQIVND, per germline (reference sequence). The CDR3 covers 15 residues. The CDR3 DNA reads TGTGCCAGTAGGAGCAGGGAGGCGAGCAATCAGCCCCAGCATTTT. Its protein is CASRSREASNQPQHF. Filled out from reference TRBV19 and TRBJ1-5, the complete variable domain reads DGGITQSPKYLFRKEGQNVTLSCEQNLNHDAMYWYRQDPGQGLRLIYYSQIVNDFQKGDIAEGYSVSREKKESFPLTVTSAQKNPTAFYLCASRSREASNQPQHFGDGTRLSIL.

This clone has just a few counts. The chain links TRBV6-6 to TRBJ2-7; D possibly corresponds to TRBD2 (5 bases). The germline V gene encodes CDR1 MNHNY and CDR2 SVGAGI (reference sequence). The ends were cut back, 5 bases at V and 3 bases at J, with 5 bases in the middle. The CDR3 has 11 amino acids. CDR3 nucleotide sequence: TGTGCCAGCAGTACTAGCTACGAGCAGTACTTC. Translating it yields CASSTSYEQYF.

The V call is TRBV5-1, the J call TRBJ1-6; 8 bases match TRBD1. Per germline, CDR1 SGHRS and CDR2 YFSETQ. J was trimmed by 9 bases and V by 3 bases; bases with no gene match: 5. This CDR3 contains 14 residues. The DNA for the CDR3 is TGCGCCAGCAGCTACGGACAGGGCGTTTCACCCCTCCACTTT. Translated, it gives CASSYGQGVSPLHF.

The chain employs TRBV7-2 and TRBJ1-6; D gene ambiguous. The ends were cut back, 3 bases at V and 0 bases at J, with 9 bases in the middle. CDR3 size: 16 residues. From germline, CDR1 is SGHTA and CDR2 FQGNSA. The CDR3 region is CASSFAYSSYNSPLHF. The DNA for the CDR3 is TGTGCCAGCAGCTTCGCCTATAGCTCCTATAATTCACCCCTCCACTTT.

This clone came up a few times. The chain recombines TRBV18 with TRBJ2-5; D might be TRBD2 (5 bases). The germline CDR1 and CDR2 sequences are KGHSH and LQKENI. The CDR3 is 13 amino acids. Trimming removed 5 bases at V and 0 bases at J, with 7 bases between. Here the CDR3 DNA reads TGTGCCAGCTCAGCCGGGAACCAAGAGACCCAGTACTTC. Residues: CASSAGNQETQYF.

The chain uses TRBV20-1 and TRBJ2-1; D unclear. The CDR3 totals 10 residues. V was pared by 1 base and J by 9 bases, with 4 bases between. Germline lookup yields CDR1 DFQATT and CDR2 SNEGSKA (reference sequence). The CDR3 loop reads CSARVCEQFF. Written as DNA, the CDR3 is TGCAGTGCTAGAGTCTGTGAGCAGTTCTTC.

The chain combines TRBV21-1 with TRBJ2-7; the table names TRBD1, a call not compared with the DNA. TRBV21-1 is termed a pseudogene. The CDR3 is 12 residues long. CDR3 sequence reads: CASSSGRLEQYF. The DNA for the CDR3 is TGTGCCAGCAGCAGTGGCCGTCTGGAGCAGTACTTC.

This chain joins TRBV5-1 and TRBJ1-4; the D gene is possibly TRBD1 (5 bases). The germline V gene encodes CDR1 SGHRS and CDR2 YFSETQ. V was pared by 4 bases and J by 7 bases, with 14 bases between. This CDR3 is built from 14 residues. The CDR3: CASSRDSIAEKLFF. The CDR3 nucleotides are TGCGCCAGCAGCCGCGACAGTATAGCTGAAAAACTGTTTTTT.

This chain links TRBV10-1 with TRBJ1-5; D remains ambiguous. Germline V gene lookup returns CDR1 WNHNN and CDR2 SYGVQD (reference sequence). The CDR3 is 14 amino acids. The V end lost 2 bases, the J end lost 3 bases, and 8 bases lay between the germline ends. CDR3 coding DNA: TGCGCCAGCAGTGAGCGCGGATACAATCAGCCCCAGCATTTT. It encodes CASSERGYNQPQHF.

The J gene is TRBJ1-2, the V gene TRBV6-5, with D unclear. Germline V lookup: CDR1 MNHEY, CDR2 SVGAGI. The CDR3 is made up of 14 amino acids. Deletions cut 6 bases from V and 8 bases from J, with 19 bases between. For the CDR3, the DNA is TGTGCCAGCAGCCCTTTATACAGTCGCTTAGGCTACACCTTC. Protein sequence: CASSPLYSRLGYTF.

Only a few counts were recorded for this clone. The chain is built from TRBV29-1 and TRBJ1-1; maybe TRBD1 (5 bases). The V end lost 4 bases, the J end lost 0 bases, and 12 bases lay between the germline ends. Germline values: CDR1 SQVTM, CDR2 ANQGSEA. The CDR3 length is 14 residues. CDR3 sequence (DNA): TGCAGCGTTGTTCTGGGGCAGTTGAACACTGAAGCTTTCTTT. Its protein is CSVVLGQLNTEAFF. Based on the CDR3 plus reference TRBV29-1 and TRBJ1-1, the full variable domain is SAVISQKPSRDICQRGTSLTIQCQVDSQVTMMFWYRQQPGQSLTLIATANQGSEATYESGFVIDKFPISRPNLTFSTLTVSNMSPEDSSIYLCSVVLGQLNTEAFFGQGTRLTVV.

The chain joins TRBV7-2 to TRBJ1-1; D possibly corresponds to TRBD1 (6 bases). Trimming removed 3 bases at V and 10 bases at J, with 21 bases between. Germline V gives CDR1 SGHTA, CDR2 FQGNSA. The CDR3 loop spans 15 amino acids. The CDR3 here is CASSFLYREGDGAFF. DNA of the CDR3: TGTGCCAGCAGCTTTCTCTACAGGGAGGGGGATGGAGCTTTCTTT.

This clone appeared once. Written as DNA, the CDR3 is TGTGCCAGCAGCCCAGGGGCGAACACTGAAGCTTTCTTT. Translated: CASSPGANTEAFF. This rearrangement joins TRBV13 to TRBJ1-1, with a weak D call TRBD1 (6 bases). The CDR3 consists of 13 residues. CDR1 and CDR2 (germline): PRHDT, FYEKMQ (reference sequence). The V and J ends lost 5 bases and 1 base respectively, with 8 bases between them.

The CDR3 is CASSDQGLAGDTDTQYF. CDR3 in DNA: TGTGCCAGCAGCGACCAGGGACTAGCGGGAGACACAGATACGCAGTATTTT. J is TRBJ2-3 and V is TRBV28; TRBD2 matches 14 bases. With V trimmed by 6 bases and J by 2 bases, 7 bases remained unmatched. The CDR3 contains 17 residues. Germline V gene lookup returns CDR1 MDHEN and CDR2 SYDVKM.

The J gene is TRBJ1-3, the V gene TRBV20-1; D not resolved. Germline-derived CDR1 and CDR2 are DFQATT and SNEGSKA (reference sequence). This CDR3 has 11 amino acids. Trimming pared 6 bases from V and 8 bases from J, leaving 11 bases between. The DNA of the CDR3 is TGCAGTGCCCGAAGATTAGACACCATATATTTT. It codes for CSARRLDTIYF.

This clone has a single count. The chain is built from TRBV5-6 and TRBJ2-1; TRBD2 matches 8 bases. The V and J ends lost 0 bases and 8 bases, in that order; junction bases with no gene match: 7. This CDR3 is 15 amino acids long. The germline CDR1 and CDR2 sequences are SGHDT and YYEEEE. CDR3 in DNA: TGTGCCAGCAGCTTGGCCTGGCGGGAGGAGGATGAGCAGTTCTTC. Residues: CASSLAWREEDEQFF.

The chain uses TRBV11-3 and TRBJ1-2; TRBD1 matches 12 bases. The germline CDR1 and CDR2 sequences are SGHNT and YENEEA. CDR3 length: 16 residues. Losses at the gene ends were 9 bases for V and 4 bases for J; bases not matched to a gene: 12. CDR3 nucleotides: TGTGCCAGAAGAACCGGGACAGGGGGCAGGGGCTATGGCTACACCTTC. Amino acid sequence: CARRTGTGGRGYGYTF.